Detailed here is one TCR beta chain. Produced via immunoSEQ multiplex PCR; TCRdb's table is partial and in-frame only. This sample carries hundreds of thousands of clones, approximately 96% of them seen once, and the ten largest clones take 0.095% to 0.13%. The sample is drawn from a study of shared clonotypes between healthy human individuals. CD8 cells classed as naive were CD45RO-negative and positively selected for CCR7, excluding terminally differentiated effector memory CD45RA+ cells. The length of the CDR3 is 15 residues. Trimming at V came to 4 bases and at J to 1 base, leaving 9 bases not matched to a gene. CDR1 is SQVTM and CDR2 is ANQGSEA in the germline V gene.

The TCR was taken from a woman in her twenties or thirties in good health. The sample taken for sequencing was naive CD8+ T cells sorted from blood. This rearrangement joins TRBV29-1 to TRBJ2-7, with 8 bases identical to TRBD2. The CDR3 DNA sequence: TGCAGCGTTGCGGGGGGGAGGGCCCGTTCCTACGAGCAGTACTTC. Its translation: CSVAGGRARSYEQYF.